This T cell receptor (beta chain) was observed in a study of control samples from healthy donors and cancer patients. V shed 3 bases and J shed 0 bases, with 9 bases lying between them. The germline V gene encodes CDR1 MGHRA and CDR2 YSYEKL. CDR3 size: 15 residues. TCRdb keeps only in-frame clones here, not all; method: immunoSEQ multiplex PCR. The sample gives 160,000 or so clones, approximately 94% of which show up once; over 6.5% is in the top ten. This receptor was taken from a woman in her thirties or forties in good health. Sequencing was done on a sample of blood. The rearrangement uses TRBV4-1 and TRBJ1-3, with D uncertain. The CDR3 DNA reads TGCGCCAGCAGCCACCCGGGAAGCTCTGGAAACACCATATATTTT. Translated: CASSHPGSSGNTIYF.